This paragraph reports one T cell receptor (beta chain). Its antigen is currently unknown. A second roughly 6 to 12 cycle PCR used barcoded and J-beta primers. TCRdb analysed the 5' RACE reads with MiXCR anew, one entry per CDR3 protein. The profile shows hundreds of thousands of distinct CDR3 sequences, 21% of them singletons. The source of the sample is a study of blood T cells in healthy people across ages. Study-level points and caveats: Shifts in expanded clonotypes may have been confounded by donor CMV status, which was unknown. In older individuals, TCR beta diversity per million T cells was lower, falling roughly linearly with age.

Sample: blood. The clonotype was recovered from a man aged 70 or older in good health.

The CDR3 DNA sequence: TGCGCCAGCAGCTGGATCCCGTCTAGCGGACGTCACAATGAGCAGTTCTTC. As protein: CASSWIPSSGRHNEQFF. The chain combines TRBV5-1 with TRBJ2-5, with 7 positions matching TRBD2. The J call may be faulty, since TRBJ2-1 better matches the DNA end. The CDR3 length is 17 residues. CDR1 is SGHRS, CDR2 YFSETQ, per germline.